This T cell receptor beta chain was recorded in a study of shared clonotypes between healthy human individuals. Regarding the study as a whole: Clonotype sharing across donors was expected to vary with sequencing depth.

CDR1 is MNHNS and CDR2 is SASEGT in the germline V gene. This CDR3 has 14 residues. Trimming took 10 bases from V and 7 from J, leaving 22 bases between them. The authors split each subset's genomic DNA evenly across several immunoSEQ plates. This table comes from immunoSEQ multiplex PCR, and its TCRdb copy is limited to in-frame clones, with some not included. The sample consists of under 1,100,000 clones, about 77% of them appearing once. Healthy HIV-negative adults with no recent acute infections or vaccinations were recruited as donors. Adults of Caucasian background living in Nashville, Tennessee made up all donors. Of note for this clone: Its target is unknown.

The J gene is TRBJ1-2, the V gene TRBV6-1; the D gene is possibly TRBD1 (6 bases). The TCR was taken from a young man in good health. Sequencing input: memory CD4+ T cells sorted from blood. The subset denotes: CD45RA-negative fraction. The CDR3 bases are TGTGCCACCCGGACAGCAGATAACTTAGGTGGCTACACCTTC. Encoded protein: CATRTADNLGGYTF.